This TCR beta chain emerged from a study of identical twins. Study findings and constraints: Its conclusions, products of cross-sectional statistical analysis, did not come from following the same donors. Where beta out-of-frame sequences were concerned, excess twin sharing was weaker. Beta clonotypes that were abundant in cord blood contained fewer insertions, a pattern absent from memory repertoires.

The germline V gene has CDR1 SGHDT and CDR2 YYEEEE. V lost 3 bases and J lost 5; bases outside the gene matches: 8. The CDR3 sequence is 15 residues long. Regarding this clonotype: Its antigen remains unknown.

TCRdb recomputed calls from the 5' RACE reads with MiXCR, one row per CDR3 protein. The table has over 550,000 distinct CDR3 sequences, roughly 6.6% seen once. The data were also submitted as part of a second study, on yellow fever vaccine responses in identical twins.

The TCR originated in a woman aged 18-29 years in good health. The sequencing input was PBMCs. The J gene is TRBJ1-1, the V gene TRBV5-6; 9 bases match TRBD1. CDR3 in DNA: TGTGCCAGCAGCTGGGGGGACAGGGTTACGACTGAAGCTTTCTTT. Residues: CASSWGDRVTTEAFF.